The next 17 T cell receptor beta chains were all read from a single sample in a study of control samples from healthy donors and cancer patients (dated by TCRdb to about 2020). Libraries came from the immunoSEQ multiplex PCR assay. In TCRdb, the immuneACCESS table is reduced to in-frame sequences with V and J assigned. These tables do not hold every clone; where another copy was compared, an unresolved V gene accounts for under half, and the others remain unexplained. The sample includes under 150,000 clones, with around 89% observed a single time. The ten largest clonotypes hold roughly 3.4% of the sample. The material sequenced was blood. Source of these receptors: a middle-aged man in good health.

The V gene is TRBV9, the J gene TRBJ1-5; 8 nucleotides match TRBD1. Trimming cost V 5 bases and J 4 bases; bases outside gene matches: 8. The CDR3 sequence is 15 residues long. Looked up from germline, CDR1 is SGDLS and CDR2 is YYNGEE. The CDR3 is CASSPTGAPNQPQHF. CDR3 nucleotides: TGTGCCAGCAGTCCGACAGGGGCCCCAAATCAGCCCCAGCATTTT.

This clone was detected only once. J is TRBJ2-7 and V is TRBV7-9; a weak D match, TRBD2 (6 bases). The germline V gene has CDR1 SEHNR and CDR2 FQNEAQ (reference sequence). The V end was cut by 6 bases, the J end by 6 bases, with 12 bases between. CDR3 length equals 12 residues. The DNA of the CDR3 is TGTGCCAGCAGTCGAACTAGCTTCGAGCAGTACTTC. Translating it yields CASSRTSFEQYF.

The chain uses TRBV5-1 and TRBJ2-7; TRBD1 is a possible D gene (6 bases). V lost 5 bases and J 5 bases, leaving 17 bases between the germline ends. Per the germline V gene, CDR1 is SGHRS and CDR2 is YFSETQ. The CDR3 loop spans 14 amino acids. CDR3 in amino acids: CASRPRQDPHEQYF. The CDR3 region has the DNA TGCGCCAGCAGACCTAGACAGGATCCCCACGAGCAGTACTTC.

The rearrangement uses TRBV15 and TRBJ2-3; 15 bases agree with TRBD2. V dropped 4 bases and J dropped 4; count of bases not matched to a gene: 6. The CDR3 contains 17 residues. Germline V gene sequence: CDR1 LNHNV, CDR2 YYDKDF (reference sequence). The CDR3 region is CATSKGLAGGHSDTQYF. The CDR3 DNA is TGTGCCACCAGCAAAGGACTAGCGGGGGGGCATTCAGATACGCAGTATTTT.

The chain recombines TRBV5-6 with TRBJ2-3; D is perhaps TRBD1 (5 bases). Germline V gene lookup returns CDR1 SGHDT and CDR2 YYEEEE. The CDR3 spans 16 residues. The ends were cut back, 4 bases at V and 4 bases at J, with 19 bases in the middle. The CDR3 coding sequence is TGTGCCAGCAGCCTGCCGGGCCTAGGGGAACCAGATACGCAGTATTTT. It encodes CASSLPGLGEPDTQYF.

This rearrangement joins TRBV6-5 to TRBJ2-7, with D perhaps matching TRBD1 (6 bases). CDR1 and CDR2 from the germline V gene are MNHEY and SVGAGI. This CDR3 comprises 15 residues. The V end lost 0 bases, the J end lost 6 bases, and 15 bases lay between the germline ends. The CDR3: CASSYSRGQGAEQYF. The DNA of the CDR3 is TGTGCCAGCAGTTACTCCAGGGGTCAGGGTGCCGAGCAGTACTTC.

The chain uses TRBV7-3 and TRBJ2-1; the D is unclear. Trimming left V 5 bases short and J 0 bases short, with 5 bases between. The germline CDR1 and CDR2 sequences are SGHTA and FQGTGA. CDR3 size: 13 residues. The DNA for the CDR3 is TGTGCCAGCAGCACGGGCTCCTACAATGAGCAGTTCTTC. Translated: CASSTGSYNEQFF.

V and J are TRBV15 and TRBJ1-2, with TRBD1 as a possible D gene (5 bases). Germline V lookup: CDR1 LNHNV, CDR2 YYDKDF (reference sequence). This CDR3 region has 14 residues. Trimming removed 5 bases at V and 2 bases at J, with 12 bases between. The CDR3 loop reads CATSSINRNYGYTF. As DNA, the CDR3 is TGTGCCACCAGCTCAATAAACAGGAACTATGGCTACACCTTC.

Points on this clone: The same CDR3 arises from other DNA sequences in this sample as well. The V gene is TRBV13, the J gene TRBJ2-7; either TRBD1 or TRBD2 may supply D (5 bases each). Per the germline V gene, CDR1 is PRHDT and CDR2 is FYEKMQ (reference sequence). The CDR3 extends over 14 amino acids. V lost 9 bases and J 2 bases, leaving 17 bases between the germline ends. In DNA form, the CDR3 reads TGTGCCAGTGGCTCCGGGACGGTTGCCTACGAGCAGTACTTC. This codes for CASGSGTVAYEQYF.

The genes are TRBV13 and TRBJ1-1; D gene unclear. The CDR3 has 12 residues. V lost 5 bases to trimming and J lost 8 bases, with 12 bases between them. In germline, CDR1 is PRHDT, CDR2 FYEKMQ (reference sequence). The DNA of the CDR3 is TGTGCCAGCAGCACCCGTTGGGGAGAAGCTTTCTTT. This gives the protein CASSTRWGEAFF.

The rearrangement uses TRBV12-3 or TRBV12-4 and TRBJ2-5; weak D call: TRBD1 (5 bases). The CDR3 runs to 12 residues. The V gene lost 3 bases and the J gene lost 4 bases, with 6 bases spanning the gap. The CDR3 sequence is CASSFQGETQYF. In DNA form, the CDR3 reads TGTGCCAGCAGTTTCCAGGGAGAGACCCAGTACTTC.

The CDR3 sequence is CATSVSRTNTGELFF. CDR3 sequence (DNA): TGTGCCACCAGTGTTTCTAGAACGAACACCGGGGAGCTGTTTTTT. The chain couples TRBV24-1 to TRBJ2-2, with D uncertain. CDR1 is KGHDR, CDR2 SFDVKD, per germline. This CDR3 region has 15 residues. The V end lost 5 bases, the J end lost 0 bases, and 9 bases lay between the germline ends.

This chain uses TRBV2 with TRBJ2-7; D uncertain. This CDR3 is built from 11 residues. CDR1 and CDR2 (germline): SNHLY, FYNNEI. The V end lost 3 bases, the J end lost 3 bases, and 3 bases lay between the germline ends. The DNA for the CDR3 is TGTGCCAGCAGTGATTACTACGAGCAGTACTTC. Its translation: CASSDYYEQYF.

This clone was counted a single time. V is TRBV7-9 and J is TRBJ1-2, with TRBD1 as a possible D gene (5 bases). Germline V CDR1 and CDR2: SEHNR, FQNEAQ (reference sequence). V gave up 1 base and J gave up 1 base, with 13 bases separating them. This CDR3 contains 16 residues. The DNA of the CDR3 is TGTGCCAGCAGCTTAGAGGGGACGGCAGATAACTATGGCTACACCTTC. Protein sequence: CASSLEGTADNYGYTF.

This chain links TRBV6-5 with TRBJ2-1; D is uncertain. Trimming removed 8 bases from V and 0 bases from J, with 11 bases in between. The CDR3 sequence is 14 residues long. Per germline, CDR1 MNHEY and CDR2 SVGAGI. The CDR3 DNA reads TGTGCCAGCTTTACTTCTAGCTCCTACAATGAGCAGTTCTTC. Protein sequence: CASFTSSSYNEQFF.

This sequence joins TRBV24-1 and TRBJ1-6; D remains unclear. V lost 1 base, J lost 0 bases, and 15 bases lay in between. The CDR3 length is 19 residues. Germline V gene lookup returns CDR1 KGHDR and CDR2 SFDVKD. CDR3 residues: CATSDFFLRETSYNSPLHF. Here the CDR3 DNA reads TGTGCCACCAGTGATTTTTTTCTTAGGGAAACCTCCTATAATTCACCCCTCCACTTT.

The chain's CDR3 is CASSPNIDRNYEQYF. The CDR3 nucleotides are TGTGCCAGCTCACCAAATATCGACAGAAATTACGAGCAGTACTTC. The chain employs TRBV18 and TRBJ2-7; weak D call: TRBD1 (5 bases). This CDR3 is built from 15 residues. Trimming shortened V by 2 bases and J by 4 bases, and 15 bases separated the two germline ends. CDR1 and CDR2 (germline): KGHSH, LQKENI.